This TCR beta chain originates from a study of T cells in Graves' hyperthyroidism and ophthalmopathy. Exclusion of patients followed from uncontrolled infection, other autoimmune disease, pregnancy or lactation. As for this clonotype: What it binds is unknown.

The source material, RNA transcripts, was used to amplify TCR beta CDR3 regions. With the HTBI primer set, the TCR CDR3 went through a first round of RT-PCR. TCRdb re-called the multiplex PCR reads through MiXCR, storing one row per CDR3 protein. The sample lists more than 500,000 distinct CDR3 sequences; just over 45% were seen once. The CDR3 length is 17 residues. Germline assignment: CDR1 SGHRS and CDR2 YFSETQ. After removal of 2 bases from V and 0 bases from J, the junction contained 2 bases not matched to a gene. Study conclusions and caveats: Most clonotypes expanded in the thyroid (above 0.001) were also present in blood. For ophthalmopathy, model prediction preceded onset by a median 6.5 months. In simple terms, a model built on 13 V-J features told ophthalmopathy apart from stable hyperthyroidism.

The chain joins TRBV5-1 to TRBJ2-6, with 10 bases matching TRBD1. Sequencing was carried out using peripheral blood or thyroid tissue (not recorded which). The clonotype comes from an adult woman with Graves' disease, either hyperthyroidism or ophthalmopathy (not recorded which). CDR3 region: CASSFRDRGSGANVLTF. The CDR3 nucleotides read TGCGCCAGCAGCTTCCGGGACAGGGGCTCTGGGGCCAACGTCCTGACTTTC. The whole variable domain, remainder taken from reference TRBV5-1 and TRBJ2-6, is KAGVTQTPRYLIKTRGQQVTLSCSPISGHRSVSWYQQTPGQGLQFLFEYFSETQRNKGNFPGRFSGRQFSNSRSEMNVSTLELGDSALYLCASSFRDRGSGANVLTFGAGSRLTVL.